A single sample is the source of the 19 T cell receptor beta chains below, sequenced in a study of blood T cell repertoires in COVID-19. The protocol was immunoSEQ multiplex PCR, while the TCRdb copy is restricted to in-frame clones and leaves out a portion. The sample carries roughly 150,000 clones, 70% to 90% recorded once. Sequencing was carried out using peripheral blood. All receptors derive from a woman aged 50 to 60 with acute or convalescent COVID-19.

This chain links TRBV5-1 with TRBJ1-3; D gene unclear. The CDR3 covers 15 residues. From germline, CDR1 is SGHRS and CDR2 YFSETQ. Trimming cost V 1 base and J 0 bases, with 8 bases left between them. CDR3 sequence: CASSLQAPSGNTIYF. CDR3 nucleotide sequence: TGCGCCAGCAGCTTGCAAGCACCCTCTGGAAACACCATATATTTT.

The rearrangement uses TRBV25-1 and TRBJ2-5; 10 bases align to TRBD2. The CDR3 totals 17 residues. Germline CDR1 and CDR2: MGHDK and SYGVNS. The trim removed 6 bases at V and 3 bases at J, leaving 13 bases unmatched. The CDR3 region has the DNA TGTGCCAGCAGCGACCCTAATAGCGGGGGGCACAAAGAGACCCAGTACTTC. Translating gives CASSDPNSGGHKETQYF.

This clone was observed a single time. The chain employs TRBV7-3 and TRBJ2-5; 8 nucleotides line up with TRBD2. The trim removed 1 base at V and 5 bases at J, leaving 9 bases unmatched. Germline CDR1 reads SGHTA; CDR2 reads FQGTGA. There are 16 residues in the CDR3. CDR3 in DNA: TGTGCCAGCAGCTTAATACGGGGGGGCCACAGTGAGACCCAGTACTTC. Its protein is CASSLIRGGHSETQYF.

The chain has TRBV9 and TRBJ2-1; 8 positions match TRBD2. Germline V gives CDR1 SGDLS, CDR2 YYNGEE. The CDR3 is made up of 14 amino acids. Trimming cost V 0 bases and J 10 bases; bases outside gene matches: 6. The CDR3 DNA sequence: TGTGCCAGCAGCGTAGATCCAGCGGGGGTAGAGCAGTTCTTC. It encodes CASSVDPAGVEQFF.

The V call is TRBV6-5, the J call TRBJ1-2; D gene ambiguous. CDR1 and CDR2 (germline): MNHEY, SVGAGI. Trimming removed 4 bases from V and 8 bases from J, with 17 bases in between. The CDR3 has 14 residues. CDR3 sequence (DNA): TGTGCCAGCAGTTCCCCGGGTTCTCTCACGGGCTACACCTTC. Protein sequence: CASSSPGSLTGYTF.

The rearrangement links TRBV12-3 or TRBV12-4 to TRBJ1-6; weak D call: TRBD1 (5 bases). Trimming took 7 bases from V and 9 from J, leaving 13 bases between them. This CDR3 contains 13 residues. The CDR3 loop is CASNKQDSSPLHF. The CDR3 DNA reads TGTGCCAGCAATAAACAAGACAGTTCACCCCTCCACTTT.

CDR3 bases: TGTGCCAGCAGTTACCGCGGTGGGAGGGCGGGCGAGCAGTACTTC. Its translation is CASSYRGGRAGEQYF. The chain links TRBV6-5 to TRBJ2-7, with TRBD2 matching over 7 bases. The CDR3 spans 15 residues. Trimming cost V 2 bases and J 6 bases; bases outside gene matches: 10. Germline V gene sequence: CDR1 MNHEY, CDR2 SVGAGI.

The V and J genes are TRBV19 and TRBJ1-5; no reliable D call. CDR1 and CDR2 from the germline V gene are LNHDA and SQIVND (reference sequence). The CDR3 spans 14 residues. The V and J ends lost 4 bases and 3 bases respectively, with 10 bases between them. This CDR3 is CASSNHGNNQPQHF. The CDR3 nucleotides are TGTGCCAGTAGTAACCACGGGAACAATCAGCCCCAGCATTTT.

This clone was recorded a few times. The genes are TRBV18 and TRBJ1-1; D not resolved. The CDR3 is made up of 15 amino acids. Trimming cost V 1 base and J 1 base, with 10 bases left between them. Germline lookup yields CDR1 KGHSH and CDR2 LQKENI. This CDR3 reads CASSPRHGGNTEAFF. CDR3 nucleotides: TGTGCCAGCTCACCACGGCACGGAGGGAACACTGAAGCTTTCTTT.

This sequence joins TRBV7-8 and TRBJ1-6, with D perhaps matching TRBD1 (5 bases). The ends were cut back, 2 bases at V and 7 bases at J, with 9 bases in the middle. The CDR3 has 14 amino acids. Germline V gene lookup returns CDR1 SGHVS and CDR2 FQNEAQ. CDR3 sequence reads: CASSLQGANSPLHF. The DNA of the CDR3 is TGTGCCAGCAGCTTACAGGGCGCCAATTCACCCCTCCACTTT. The full variable domain, with the rest looked up from reference TRBV7-8 and TRBJ1-6, is GAGVSQSPRYKVAKRGQDVALRCDPISGHVSLFWYQQALGQGPEFLTYFQNEAQLDKSGLPSDRFFAERPEGSVSTLKIQRTQQEDSAVYLCASSLQGANSPLHFGNGTRLTVT.

This clone has just one count. The gene calls are TRBV7-2 and TRBJ1-4, with TRBD1 matching 8 bases. The V gene end was trimmed by 3 bases and the J gene end by 0 bases; junction bases not matched to a gene: 3. The CDR3 has 16 amino acids. The germline CDR1 and CDR2 sequences are SGHTA and FQGNSA. The CDR3 nucleotides are TGTGCCAGCAGCTTGACGACAGGGGCAACTAATGAAAAACTGTTTTTT. Translation gives CASSLTTGATNEKLFF.

The V call is TRBV5-6, the J call TRBJ2-1, with D possibly TRBD2 on 5 matching bases. This CDR3 is built from 15 residues. V dropped 2 bases and J dropped 7 bases, with 16 bases sitting between them. Germline CDR1 reads SGHDT; CDR2 reads YYEEEE. The chain's CDR3 is CASSLDFGLTNEQFF. DNA for the CDR3: TGTGCCAGCAGCTTAGACTTCGGACTGACGAATGAGCAGTTCTTC. Looking up the rest from reference TRBV5-6 and TRBJ2-1 gives the full variable domain: DAGVTQSPTHLIKTRGQQVTLRCSPKSGHDTVSWYQQALGQGPQFIFQYYEEEERQRGNFPDRFSGHQFPNYSSELNVNALLLGDSALYLCASSLDFGLTNEQFFGPGTRLTVL.

This clone was recorded only once. This chain uses TRBV7-9 with TRBJ1-1; a possible D gene is TRBD1 (5 bases). The CDR3 is made up of 15 amino acids. V lost 5 bases and J lost 2, with 15 bases in between. Looked up from germline, CDR1 is SEHNR and CDR2 is FQNEAQ (reference sequence). The CDR3 is CASSVTIDRNTEAFF. CDR3 coding DNA: TGTGCCAGCAGCGTTACAATAGACAGAAACACTGAAGCTTTCTTT.

The rearrangement links TRBV3-1 (or the pseudogene TRBV3-2) to TRBJ1-1; maybe TRBD1 (6 bases). The CDR3 is 18 amino acids. The V end was cut by 2 bases, the J end by 6 bases, with 25 bases between. Germline values: CDR1 LGHDT, CDR2 YNNKEL (reference sequence). The CDR3 nucleotides read TGTGCCAGCAGCCAATCCCTCGGGGGGGGCCCCGGCGGGCCTGAAGCTTTCTTT. This gives the protein CASSQSLGGGPGGPEAFF.

CDR3 protein: CATFTGGTSGGTDTQYF. CDR3 coding DNA: TGTGCCACCTTCACCGGAGGGACTAGCGGGGGGACAGATACGCAGTATTTT. The rearrangement uses TRBV7-2 and TRBJ2-3, with 15 bases that match TRBD2. The V and J ends lost 10 bases and 3 bases, in that order; junction bases with no gene match: 11. Germline CDR1 and CDR2: SGHTA and FQGNSA. The CDR3 length is 17 residues. Full variable domain (missing parts from reference TRBV7-2 and TRBJ2-3): GAGVSQSPSNKVTEKGKDVELRCDPISGHTALYWYRQSLGQGLEFLIYFQGNSAPDKSGLPSDRFSAERTGGSVSTLTIQRTQQEDSAVYLCATFTGGTSGGTDTQYFGPGTRLTVL.

This chain connects TRBV6-2 or TRBV6-3 to TRBJ2-5; D may be TRBD2 (7 bases). V dropped 5 bases and J dropped 7 bases, with 23 bases sitting between them. The CDR3 has 16 amino acids. Germline values: CDR1 MNHEY, CDR2 SVGEGT. The CDR3 sequence: CASSGRGSAAKGTQYF. CDR3 DNA: TGTGCCAGCAGTGGGAGGGGGTCGGCAGCCAAGGGGACCCAGTACTTC.

The rearrangement links TRBV6-2 or TRBV6-3 to TRBJ1-1, with 8 bases that match TRBD1. The CDR3 loop spans 16 amino acids. Germline-derived CDR1 and CDR2 are MNHEY and SVGEGT. J gave up 1 base and V 6 bases, and 10 bases lay outside the gene matches. The DNA for the CDR3 is TGTGCCAGCAGCGATCCAGCCGGGACAGGGAACACTGAAGCTTTCTTT. Its protein product is CASSDPAGTGNTEAFF.

The chain joins TRBV5-1 to TRBJ1-3; D gene ambiguous. With 4 bases removed from V and 4 bases from J, the gap between germline ends came to 12 bases. This CDR3 is 14 amino acids long. Germline loops: CDR1 SGHRS, CDR2 YFSETQ. The CDR3 DNA sequence: TGCGCCAGCAGCGCAACAGTATCCGGAAACACCATATATTTT. Its protein is CASSATVSGNTIYF.

The table lists this clone with a count of one. CDR3 DNA: TGTGCCAGCTCACCGGGACAGCCGGGGATGGGAGAAGCTTTCTTT. As protein: CASSPGQPGMGEAFF. The rearrangement uses TRBV18 and TRBJ1-1, with 7 bases fitting TRBD1. CDR3 size: 15 residues. J lost 8 bases, V lost 3 bases, and 12 bases had no gene match. Germline assignment: CDR1 KGHSH and CDR2 LQKENI.